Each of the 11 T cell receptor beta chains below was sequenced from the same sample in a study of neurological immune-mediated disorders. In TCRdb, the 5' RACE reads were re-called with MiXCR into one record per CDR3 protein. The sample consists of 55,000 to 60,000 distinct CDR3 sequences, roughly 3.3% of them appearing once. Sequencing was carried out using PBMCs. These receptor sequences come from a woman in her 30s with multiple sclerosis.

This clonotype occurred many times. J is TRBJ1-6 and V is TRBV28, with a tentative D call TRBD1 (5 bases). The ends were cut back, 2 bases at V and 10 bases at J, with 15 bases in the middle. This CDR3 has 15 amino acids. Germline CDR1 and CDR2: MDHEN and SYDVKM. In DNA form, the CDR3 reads TGTGCCAGCAGTTTAGCGAGACAGCATACCTCACCCCTCCACTTT. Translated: CASSLARQHTSPLHF.

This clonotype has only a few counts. Here the CDR3 DNA reads TGCGCCAGCAGCCAAGTTCACAGGGCTTACGAGCAGTACTTC. Translating it yields CASSQVHRAYEQYF. The rearrangement uses TRBV4-3 and TRBJ2-7; tentative D call: TRBD1 (6 bases). Germline-derived CDR1 and CDR2 are LGHNA and YSLEER. V was pared by 1 base and J by 4 bases, with 11 bases between. The CDR3 contains 14 residues.

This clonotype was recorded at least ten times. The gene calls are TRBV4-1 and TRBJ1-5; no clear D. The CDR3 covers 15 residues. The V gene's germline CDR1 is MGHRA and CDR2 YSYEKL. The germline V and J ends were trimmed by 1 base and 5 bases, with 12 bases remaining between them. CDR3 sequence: CASSQGDAVHQPQHF. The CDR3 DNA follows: TGCGCCAGCAGCCAAGGGGATGCAGTCCATCAGCCCCAGCATTTT.

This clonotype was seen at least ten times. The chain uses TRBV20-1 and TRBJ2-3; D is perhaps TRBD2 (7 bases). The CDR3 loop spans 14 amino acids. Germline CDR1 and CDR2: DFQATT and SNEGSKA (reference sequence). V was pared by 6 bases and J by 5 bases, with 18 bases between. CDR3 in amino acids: CSARKGGRGDTQYF. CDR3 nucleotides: TGCAGTGCCCGAAAGGGGGGGCGTGGAGATACGCAGTATTTT.

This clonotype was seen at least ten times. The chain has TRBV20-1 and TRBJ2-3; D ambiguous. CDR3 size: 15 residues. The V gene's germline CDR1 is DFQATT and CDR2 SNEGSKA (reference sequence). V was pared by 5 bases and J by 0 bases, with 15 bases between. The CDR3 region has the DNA TGCAGTGCTGACCGACGAGAAACTAGCACAGATACGCAGTATTTT. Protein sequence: CSADRRETSTDTQYF.

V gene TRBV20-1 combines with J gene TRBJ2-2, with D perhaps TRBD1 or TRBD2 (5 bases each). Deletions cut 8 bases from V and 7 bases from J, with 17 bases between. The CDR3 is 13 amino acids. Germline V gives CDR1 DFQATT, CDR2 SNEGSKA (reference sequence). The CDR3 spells CSTSRARGGELFF. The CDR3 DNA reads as TGCAGTACAAGCAGGGCCCGGGGCGGGGAGCTGTTTTTT.

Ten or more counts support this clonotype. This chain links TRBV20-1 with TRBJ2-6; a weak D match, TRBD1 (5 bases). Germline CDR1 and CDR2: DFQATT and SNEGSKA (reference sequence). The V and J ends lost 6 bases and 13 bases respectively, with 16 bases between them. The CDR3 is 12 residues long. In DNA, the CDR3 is TGCAGTGCCTTGGACCGTGGGGCTGTCCTGACTTTC. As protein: CSALDRGAVLTF.

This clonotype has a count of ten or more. The CDR3 coding sequence is TGCGCCAGCAGCTTATCCCCTTCCCCAGATACGCAGTATTTT. Its translation: CASSLSPSPDTQYF. The chain carries TRBV5-1 and TRBJ2-3; no reliable D call. Looked up from germline, CDR1 is SGHRS and CDR2 is YFSETQ. This CDR3 region has 14 residues. V lost 2 bases and J lost 4, with 11 bases in between.

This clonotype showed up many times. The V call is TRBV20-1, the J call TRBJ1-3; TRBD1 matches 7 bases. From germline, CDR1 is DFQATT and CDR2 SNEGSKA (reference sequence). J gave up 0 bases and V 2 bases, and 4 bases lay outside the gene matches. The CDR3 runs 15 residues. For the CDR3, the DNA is TGCAGTGCTAGAAGGGACAGCCGCTCTGGAAACACCATATATTTT. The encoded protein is CSARRDSRSGNTIYF.

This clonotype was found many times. This CDR3 reads CASSLLQTTDTQYF. In DNA, the CDR3 is TGTGCCAGCAGCTTATTACAGACCACAGATACGCAGTATTTT. The rearrangement uses TRBV7-6 and TRBJ2-3; the D is unclear. The germline V and J ends were trimmed by 2 bases and 2 bases, with 8 bases remaining between them. The CDR3 is 14 residues long. CDR1 and CDR2 (germline): SGHVS, FNYEAQ.

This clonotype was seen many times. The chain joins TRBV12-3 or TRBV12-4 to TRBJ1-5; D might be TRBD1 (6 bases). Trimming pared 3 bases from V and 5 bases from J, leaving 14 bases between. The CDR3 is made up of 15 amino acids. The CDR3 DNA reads TGTGCCAGCAGTTTGGGCACAGGGTGGGATCAGCCCCAGCATTTT. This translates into CASSLGTGWDQPQHF.